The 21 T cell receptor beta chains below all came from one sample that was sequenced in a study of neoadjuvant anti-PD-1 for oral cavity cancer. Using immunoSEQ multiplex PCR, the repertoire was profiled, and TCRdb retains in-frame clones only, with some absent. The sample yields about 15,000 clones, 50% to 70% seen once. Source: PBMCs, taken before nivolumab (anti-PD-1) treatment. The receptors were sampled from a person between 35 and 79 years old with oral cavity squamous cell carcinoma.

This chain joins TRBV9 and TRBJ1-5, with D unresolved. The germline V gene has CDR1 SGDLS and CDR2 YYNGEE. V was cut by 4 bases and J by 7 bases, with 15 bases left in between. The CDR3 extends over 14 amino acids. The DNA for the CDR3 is TGTGCCAGCAGCCGGGCCCTGACCGGGCAGCCCCAGCATTTT. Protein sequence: CASSRALTGQPQHF.

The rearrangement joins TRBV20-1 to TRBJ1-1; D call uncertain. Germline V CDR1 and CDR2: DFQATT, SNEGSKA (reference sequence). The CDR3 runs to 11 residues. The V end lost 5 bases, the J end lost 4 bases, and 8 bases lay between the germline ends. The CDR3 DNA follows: TGCAGTGCTCCCGACGTCACTGAAGCTTTCTTT. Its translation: CSAPDVTEAFF.

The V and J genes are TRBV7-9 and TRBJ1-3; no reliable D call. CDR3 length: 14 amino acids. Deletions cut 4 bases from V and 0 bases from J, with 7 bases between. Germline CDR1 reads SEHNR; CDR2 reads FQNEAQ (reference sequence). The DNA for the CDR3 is TGTGCCAGCAGCTCCAAACTCTCTGGAAACACCATATATTTT. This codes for CASSSKLSGNTIYF.

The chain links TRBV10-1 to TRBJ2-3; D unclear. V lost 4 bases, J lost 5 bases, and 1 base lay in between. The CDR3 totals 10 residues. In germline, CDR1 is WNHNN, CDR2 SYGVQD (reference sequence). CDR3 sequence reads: CASSGDTQYF. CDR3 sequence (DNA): TGCGCCAGCAGTGGAGATACGCAGTATTTT.

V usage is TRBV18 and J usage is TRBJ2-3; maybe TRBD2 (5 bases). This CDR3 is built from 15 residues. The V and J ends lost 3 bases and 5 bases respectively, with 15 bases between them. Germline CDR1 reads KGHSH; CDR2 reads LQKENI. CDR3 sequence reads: CASSPFHSGRDTQYF. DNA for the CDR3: TGTGCCAGCTCACCCTTTCATTCTGGGAGAGATACGCAGTATTTT.

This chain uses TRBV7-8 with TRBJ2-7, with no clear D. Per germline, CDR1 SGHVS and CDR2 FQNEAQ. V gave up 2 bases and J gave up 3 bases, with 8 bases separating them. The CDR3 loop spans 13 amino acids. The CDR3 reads CASSLSFRYEQYF. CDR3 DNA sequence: TGTGCCAGCAGCTTAAGTTTCCGCTACGAGCAGTACTTC.

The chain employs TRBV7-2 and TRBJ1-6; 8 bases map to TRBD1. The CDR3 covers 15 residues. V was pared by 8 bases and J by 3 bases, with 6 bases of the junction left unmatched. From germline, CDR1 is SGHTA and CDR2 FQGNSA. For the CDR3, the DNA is TGTGCCAGCCGCACCACAGGGGGCTATAATTCACCCCTCCACTTT. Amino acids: CASRTTGGYNSPLHF.

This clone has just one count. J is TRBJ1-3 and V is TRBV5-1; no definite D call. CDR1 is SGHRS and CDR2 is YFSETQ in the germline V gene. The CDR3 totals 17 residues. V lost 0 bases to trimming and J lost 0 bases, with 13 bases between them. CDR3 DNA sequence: TGCGCCAGCAGCTTGGATGCGGGGTCCCCCTCTGGAAACACCATATATTTT. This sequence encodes CASSLDAGSPSGNTIYF. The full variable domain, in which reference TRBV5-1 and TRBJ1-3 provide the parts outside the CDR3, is KAGVTQTPRYLIKTRGQQVTLSCSPISGHRSVSWYQQTPGQGLQFLFEYFSETQRNKGNFPGRFSGRQFSNSRSEMNVSTLELGDSALYLCASSLDAGSPSGNTIYFGEGSWLTVV.

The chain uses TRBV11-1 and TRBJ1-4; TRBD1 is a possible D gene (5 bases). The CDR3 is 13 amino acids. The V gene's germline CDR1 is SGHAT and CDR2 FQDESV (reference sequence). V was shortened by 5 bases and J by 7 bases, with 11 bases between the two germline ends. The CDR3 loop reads CASSRGTSEKLFF. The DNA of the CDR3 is TGTGCCAGCAGCCGAGGGACTTCTGAAAAACTGTTTTTT. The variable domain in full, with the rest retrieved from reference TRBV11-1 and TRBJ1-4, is EAEVAQSPRYKITEKSQAVAFWCDPISGHATLYWYRQILGQGPELLVQFQDESVVDDSQLPKDRFSAERLKGVDSTLKIQPAELGDSAMYLCASSRGTSEKLFFGSGTQLSVL.

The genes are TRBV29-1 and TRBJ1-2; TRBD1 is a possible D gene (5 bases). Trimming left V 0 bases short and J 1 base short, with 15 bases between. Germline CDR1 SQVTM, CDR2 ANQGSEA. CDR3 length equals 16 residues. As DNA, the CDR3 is TGCAGCGTTGAAGATCTGGGGAAGGGGTTTAACTATGGCTACACCTTC. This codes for CSVEDLGKGFNYGYTF.

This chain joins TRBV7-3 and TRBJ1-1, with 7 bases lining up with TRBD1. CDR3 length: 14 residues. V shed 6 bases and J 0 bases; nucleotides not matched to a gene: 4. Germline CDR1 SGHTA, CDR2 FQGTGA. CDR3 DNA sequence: TGTGCCAGCAGACGGGACAGCTTGAACACTGAAGCTTTCTTT. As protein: CASRRDSLNTEAFF.

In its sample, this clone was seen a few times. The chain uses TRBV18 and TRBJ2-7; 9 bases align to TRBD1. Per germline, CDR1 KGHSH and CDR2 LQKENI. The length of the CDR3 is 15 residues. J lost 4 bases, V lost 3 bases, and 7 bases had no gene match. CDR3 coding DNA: TGTGCCAGCTCACCGGCCGGGACAGGGTTTTACGAGCAGTACTTC. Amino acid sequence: CASSPAGTGFYEQYF.

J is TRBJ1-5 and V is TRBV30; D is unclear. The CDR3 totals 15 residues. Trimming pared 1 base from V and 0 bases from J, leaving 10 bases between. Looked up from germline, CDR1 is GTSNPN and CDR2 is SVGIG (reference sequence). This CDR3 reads CAWSGGSSSNQPQHF. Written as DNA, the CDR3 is TGTGCCTGGAGTGGGGGTTCGAGTAGCAATCAGCCCCAGCATTTT.

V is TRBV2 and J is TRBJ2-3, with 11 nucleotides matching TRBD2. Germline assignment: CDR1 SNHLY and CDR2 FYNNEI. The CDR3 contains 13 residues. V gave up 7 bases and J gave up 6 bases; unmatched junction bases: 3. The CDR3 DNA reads TGTGCCAGCAATATAGCGGGAGGGGATACGCAGTATTTT. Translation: CASNIAGGDTQYF.

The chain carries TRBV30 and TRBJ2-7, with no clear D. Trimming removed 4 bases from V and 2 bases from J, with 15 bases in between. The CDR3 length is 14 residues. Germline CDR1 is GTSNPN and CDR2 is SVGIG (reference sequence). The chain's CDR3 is CAWKPWTSAYEQYF. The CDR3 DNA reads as TGTGCCTGGAAACCATGGACGTCAGCCTACGAGCAGTACTTC.

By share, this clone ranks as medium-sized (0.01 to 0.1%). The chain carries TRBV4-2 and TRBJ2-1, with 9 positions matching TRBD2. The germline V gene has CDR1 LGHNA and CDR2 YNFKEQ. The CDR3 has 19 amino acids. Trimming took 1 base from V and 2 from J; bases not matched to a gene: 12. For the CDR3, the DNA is TGTGCCAGCAGCCAAGGGTTAGCGGGGGCCTCTATCCCCTACAATGAGCAGTTCTTC. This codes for CASSQGLAGASIPYNEQFF.

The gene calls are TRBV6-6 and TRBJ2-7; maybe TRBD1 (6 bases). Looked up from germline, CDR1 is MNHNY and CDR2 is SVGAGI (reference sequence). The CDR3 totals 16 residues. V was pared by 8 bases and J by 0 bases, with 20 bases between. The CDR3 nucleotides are TGTGCCAGCCGTAACCCAAGGGGGTCGAGCTCCTACGAGCAGTACTTC. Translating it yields CASRNPRGSSSYEQYF.

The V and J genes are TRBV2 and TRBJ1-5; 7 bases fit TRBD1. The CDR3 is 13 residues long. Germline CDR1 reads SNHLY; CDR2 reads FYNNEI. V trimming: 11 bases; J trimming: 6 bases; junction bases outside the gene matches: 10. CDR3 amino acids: CAGAGGMFQPQHF. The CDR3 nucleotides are TGTGCCGGAGCAGGGGGAATGTTTCAGCCCCAGCATTTT.

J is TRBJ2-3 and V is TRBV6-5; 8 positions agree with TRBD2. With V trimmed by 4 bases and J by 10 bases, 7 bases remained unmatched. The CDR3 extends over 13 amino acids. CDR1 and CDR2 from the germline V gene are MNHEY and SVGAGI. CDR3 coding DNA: TGTGCCAGCAGTTCCATGGCGGGGGGATCGCAGTATTTT. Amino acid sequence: CASSSMAGGSQYF.

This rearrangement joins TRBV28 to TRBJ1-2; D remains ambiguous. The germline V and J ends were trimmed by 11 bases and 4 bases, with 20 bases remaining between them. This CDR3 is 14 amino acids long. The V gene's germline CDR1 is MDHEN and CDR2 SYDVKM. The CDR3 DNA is TGTGCCGCCAGCAGTTTACAAAGATCCTATGGCTACACCTTC. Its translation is CAASSLQRSYGYTF.

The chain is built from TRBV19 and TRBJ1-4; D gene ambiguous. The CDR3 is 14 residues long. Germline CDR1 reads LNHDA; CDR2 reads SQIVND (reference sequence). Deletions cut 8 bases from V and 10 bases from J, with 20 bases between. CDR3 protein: CASALGLPEGKLFF. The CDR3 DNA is TGTGCCAGTGCCCTGGGCCTCCCGGAGGGAAAACTGTTTTTT.